These T cell receptor beta chains were read from a single sample in a study of cytomegalovirus exposure and HLA in healthy donors. Sequenced by immunoSEQ multiplex PCR; TCRdb stores in-frame clones only, minus some. The repertoire holds approximately 200,000 clones, more than 60% seen once, with 15% in the top ten. What was sequenced was PBMCs. These receptors all come from a man aged 40-49 years in good health and CMV-seronegative. Each CDR3 is given with its conserved first and last residue. Fields, in order: clone size, D gene, V gene, J gene, CDR3 protein, CDR3 DNA. D genes are given only for firm matches. Part of the rows lack a size; the others show once, few, many or a class for expanded clones.

size: .; D: TRBD2; V: TRBV4-1; J: TRBJ2-3; CDR3: CASSQGSGILRVDTQYF; DNA: TGCGCCAGCAGCCAAGGAAGCGGGATCTTAAGGGTCGATACGCAGTATTTT
size: .; D: TRBD1; V: TRBV4-3; J: TRBJ1-4; CDR3: CAGVDQGVTNEKLFF; DNA: TGCGCCGGTGTGGACCAGGGGGTGACTAATGAAAAACTGTTTTTT
size: .; D: .; V: TRBV19; J: TRBJ1-3; CDR3: CASSGLRSGNTIYF; DNA: TGTGCCAGCTCAGGGTTGCGCTCTGGAAACACCATATATTTT
size: once; D: .; V: TRBV19; J: TRBJ2-5; CDR3: CASSMRSRGPQYF; DNA: TGTGCCAGTAGTATGAGGTCCCGCGGGCCCCAGTACTTC
size: .; D: TRBD1; V: TRBV19; J: TRBJ1-4; CDR3: CASSLPRGRSNEKLFF; DNA: TGTGCCAGTAGTCTACCCAGGGGGCGAAGTAATGAAAAACTGTTTTTT
size: few; D: .; V: TRBV6-4; J: TRBJ2-7; CDR3: CARIRGSQRGLYEQYF; DNA: TGTGCCAGAATTAGGGGCAGCCAAAGGGGACTCTACGAGCAGTACTTC
size: .; D: .; V: TRBV13; J: TRBJ1-1; CDR3: CATQIRETEAFF; DNA: TGTGCCACCCAAATTCGGGAAACTGAAGCTTTCTTT
size: few; D: TRBD1; V: TRBV7-9; J: TRBJ2-7; CDR3: CASSLVSGQGVNEQYF; DNA: TGTGCCAGCAGCTTAGTCTCGGGACAGGGGGTCAACGAGCAGTACTTC
size: .; D: .; V: TRBV9; J: TRBJ1-1; CDR3: CASSVAVSASTEAFF; DNA: TGTGCCAGCAGCGTAGCTGTCAGTGCTTCCACTGAAGCTTTCTTT
size: .; D: .; V: TRBV9; J: TRBJ1-2; CDR3: CASSVAHGDGYTF; DNA: TGTGCCAGCAGCGTAGCTCACGGGGATGGCTACACCTTC
size: .; D: .; V: TRBV19; J: TRBJ2-1; CDR3: CASSGVLEQFF; DNA: TGTGCCAGTTCAGGGGTTCTTGAGCAGTTCTTC
size: .; D: .; V: TRBV5-1; J: TRBJ2-5; CDR3: CASSLADKNTQYF; DNA: TGCGCCAGCAGCTTGGCAGACAAGAATACCCAGTACTTC
size: .; D: .; V: TRBV19; J: TRBJ2-7; CDR3: CASRGDGYEQYF; DNA: TGTGCCAGCCGCGGGGACGGCTACGAGCAGTACTTC
size: .; D: .; V: TRBV7-5; J: TRBJ1-2; CDR3: CARSVKSGKGYTF; DNA: TGTGCCAGAAGCGTAAAGTCAGGGAAGGGCTACACCTTC
size: .; D: TRBD1; V: TRBV6-6; J: TRBJ1-1; CDR3: CASSTGAQNTEAFF; DNA: TGTGCCAGCAGCACAGGGGCCCAGAACACTGAAGCTTTCTTT
size: .; D: TRBD2; V: TRBV7-2; J: TRBJ2-7; CDR3: CASSLGTSGTYEQYF; DNA: TGTGCCAGCAGCTTAGGGACTAGCGGTACCTACGAGCAGTACTTC
size: .; D: TRBD2; V: TRBV6-1; J: TRBJ2-5; CDR3: CASTRSGEKTQYF; DNA: TGTGCCAGCACCCGGAGCGGGGAAAAGACCCAGTACTTC
size: .; D: TRBD1; V: TRBV6-5; J: TRBJ1-6; CDR3: CASSGDSLNSPLHF; DNA: TGTGCCAGCAGTGGGGACAGCCTTAATTCACCCCTCCACTTT
size: .; D: TRBD1; V: TRBV11-2; J: TRBJ2-2; CDR3: CASSTLTGADTGELFF; DNA: TGTGCCAGCAGCACCCTGACAGGGGCAGACACCGGGGAGCTGTTTTTT
size: .; D: TRBD2; V: TRBV7-3; J: TRBJ2-2; CDR3: CASSPLAGANTGELFF; DNA: TGTGCCAGCAGCCCTCTGGCGGGGGCGAACACCGGGGAGCTGTTTTTT
size: .; D: TRBD1; V: TRBV6-1; J: TRBJ1-4; CDR3: CASSETSGTGDEKLFF; DNA: TGTGCCAGCAGTGAAACTTCCGGGACAGGGGATGAAAAACTGTTTTTT
size: .; D: TRBD1; V: TRBV27; J: TRBJ1-6; CDR3: CASKETGGRSPLHF; DNA: TGTGCCAGCAAAGAGACAGGGGGCCGCTCACCCCTCCACTTT
size: .; D: .; V: TRBV30; J: TRBJ2-7; CDR3: CAWSRVNEQYF; DNA: TGTGCCTGGAGTAGAGTGAACGAGCAGTACTTC
size: .; D: .; V: TRBV7-9; J: TRBJ1-4; CDR3: CASSSGLEKLFF; DNA: TGTGCCAGCAGCTCGGGACTGGAAAAACTGTTTTTT
size: .; D: .; V: TRBV9; J: TRBJ2-7; CDR3: CASSVEGVGGRGDEQYF; DNA: TGTGCCAGCAGCGTAGAGGGGGTGGGCGGGAGAGGTGACGAGCAGTACTTC
size: .; D: TRBD2; V: TRBV12-5; J: TRBJ2-7; CDR3: CASGFPLAGVTYEQYF; DNA: TGTGCTAGTGGTTTCCCGCTAGCGGGGGTAACCTACGAGCAGTACTTC
size: .; D: .; V: TRBV6-5; J: TRBJ1-1; CDR3: CASSPIGDTEAFF; DNA: TGTGCCAGCAGCCCAATAGGGGACACTGAAGCTTTCTTT
size: .; D: .; V: TRBV9; J: TRBJ2-7; CDR3: CASSVGGQRTYEQYF; DNA: TGTGCCAGCAGCGTAGGGGGACAACGAACCTACGAGCAGTACTTC
size: .; D: .; V: TRBV5-8; J: TRBJ1-1; CDR3: CASTKRQMNTEAFF; DNA: TGTGCCAGCACCAAGCGGCAGATGAACACTGAAGCTTTCTTT
size: once; D: .; V: TRBV5-4; J: TRBJ1-4; CDR3: CASSQMDSRNEKLFF; DNA: TGTGCCAGCAGCCAGATGGACAGTCGTAATGAAAAACTGTTTTTT
size: .; D: .; V: TRBV4-3; J: TRBJ2-7; CDR3: CASSHSIWAGAAYEQYF; DNA: TGCGCCAGCAGCCACTCCATTTGGGCGGGGGCCGCCTACGAGCAGTACTTC
size: .; D: .; V: TRBV6-5; J: TRBJ2-7; CDR3: CASSYNGDYEQYF; DNA: TGTGCCAGCAGTTACAACGGGGACTACGAGCAGTACTTC
size: .; D: .; V: TRBV4-1; J: TRBJ1-3; CDR3: CASSQVAISGNTIYF; DNA: TGCGCCAGCAGCCAAGTGGCAATCTCTGGAAACACCATATATTTT
size: few; D: .; V: TRBV27; J: TRBJ2-1; CDR3: CASSLWVTGNEQFF; DNA: TGTGCCAGCAGTTTATGGGTAACAGGCAATGAGCAGTTCTTC
size: .; D: TRBD2; V: TRBV11-3; J: TRBJ2-2; CDR3: CASSLRTSGNTGELFF; DNA: TGTGCCAGCAGCTTGAGGACTAGCGGGAACACCGGGGAGCTGTTTTTT
size: once; D: .; V: TRBV10-1; J: TRBJ1-2; CDR3: CASSPGTNYGYTF; DNA: TGCGCCAGCAGCCCAGGAACTAACTATGGCTACACCTTC
size: .; D: .; V: TRBV5-1; J: TRBJ2-7; CDR3: CASSLAVGDEQYF; DNA: TGCGCCAGCAGCTTGGCCGTCGGTGACGAGCAGTACTTC
size: .; D: TRBD2; V: TRBV28; J: TRBJ2-7; CDR3: CASSTKAGGISYEQYF; DNA: TGTGCCAGCAGCACTAAAGCGGGAGGGATCTCCTACGAGCAGTACTTC
size: few; D: TRBD1; V: TRBV15; J: TRBJ1-1; CDR3: CATSRGPLGRGRTEAFF; DNA: TGTGCCACCAGCAGAGGACCCCTTGGCAGGGGGCGAACTGAAGCTTTCTTT
size: .; D: TRBD1; V: TRBV29-1; J: TRBJ1-1; CDR3: CSGQGAITEAFF; DNA: TGCAGCGGGCAGGGGGCGATCACTGAAGCTTTCTTT
size: few; D: TRBD1; V: TRBV5-1; J: TRBJ1-3; CDR3: CASSLGDRAGNTIYF; DNA: TGCGCCAGCAGCTTGGGGGACAGGGCTGGAAACACCATATATTTT
size: .; D: .; V: TRBV5-1; J: TRBJ1-2; CDR3: CASSLDPQERYGYTF; DNA: TGCGCCAGCAGCTTGGACCCACAGGAGCGCTATGGCTACACCTTC
size: once; D: .; V: TRBV5-6; J: TRBJ2-3; CDR3: CASSLAAESTDTQYF; DNA: TGTGCCAGCAGCTTGGCAGCGGAAAGCACAGATACGCAGTATTTT
size: .; D: TRBD1; V: TRBV18; J: TRBJ2-3; CDR3: CASSPPDRSTDTQYF; DNA: TGTGCCAGCTCACCACCGGACAGGAGCACAGATACGCAGTATTTT
size: few; D: .; V: TRBV4-2; J: TRBJ2-1; CDR3: CASSQEKDPDLGAYNEQFF; DNA: TGTGCCAGCAGCCAAGAAAAAGACCCTGACCTCGGAGCCTACAATGAGCAGTTCTTC
size: .; D: TRBD1; V: TRBV27; J: TRBJ1-2; CDR3: CAIRTGRGYTF; DNA: TGTGCAATAAGGACAGGGCGAGGCTACACCTTC
size: .; D: TRBD1; V: TRBV11-1; J: TRBJ1-1; CDR3: CASSSRTGTVGAFF; DNA: TGTGCCAGCAGCTCCCGGACAGGGACGGTGGGAGCTTTCTTT
size: .; D: .; V: TRBV7-2; J: TRBJ2-5; CDR3: CASSPPIQETQYF; DNA: TGTGCCAGCAGCCCACCTATCCAAGAGACCCAGTACTTC
size: .; D: .; V: TRBV6-4; J: TRBJ2-2; CDR3: CASSDTGSGPQYTGELFF; DNA: TGTGCCAGCAGTGACACAGGGTCGGGCCCACAATACACCGGGGAGCTGTTTTTT
size: .; D: TRBD1; V: TRBV9; J: TRBJ1-1; CDR3: CASSGTGARNTEAFF; DNA: TGTGCCAGCAGCGGCACAGGGGCTCGGAACACTGAAGCTTTCTTT
size: .; D: TRBD1; V: TRBV6-6; J: TRBJ1-1; CDR3: CASNPGGFRNTEAFF; DNA: TGTGCCAGCAATCCAGGGGGGTTTAGGAACACTGAAGCTTTCTTT
size: .; D: TRBD2; V: TRBV4-1; J: TRBJ2-1; CDR3: CASSQDPTSGYNEQFF; DNA: TGCGCCAGCAGCCAAGATCCGACTAGCGGCTACAATGAGCAGTTCTTC
size: .; D: .; V: TRBV5-6; J: TRBJ2-5; CDR3: CASIRTVRGIVQETQYF; DNA: TGTGCCAGCATCCGTACGGTCCGGGGGATCGTCCAAGAGACCCAGTACTTC
size: .; D: .; V: TRBV29-1; J: TRBJ1-5; CDR3: CSVGGTDNQPQHF; DNA: TGCAGCGTTGGCGGGACGGATAATCAGCCCCAGCATTTT
size: .; D: TRBD1; V: TRBV27; J: TRBJ2-7; CDR3: CASSFYRGSLFSYEQYF; DNA: TGTGCCAGCAGTTTCTACAGGGGTTCCCTCTTTTCCTACGAGCAGTACTTC
size: .; D: TRBD2; V: TRBV11-2; J: TRBJ2-5; CDR3: CASSLETSGYQETQYF; DNA: TGTGCCAGCAGCTTAGAGACTAGCGGGTACCAAGAGACCCAGTACTTC